This T cell receptor beta chain was observed in a study of control samples from healthy donors and cancer patients (dated by TCRdb to 2018 to 2021). Notes on this clone: The clone's antigen remains unknown. Per-base qualities were not stored, and no clone one base away is much larger.

V gives up 3 bases and J gives up 7 bases, and the segment between their germline ends measures 9 bases. The germline V gene specifies SNHLY as CDR1 and FYNNEI as CDR2. From its cysteine to its phenylalanine, the CDR3 spans 12 amino acids. The CDR3 DNA has 36 bases and is translated from base 1. Preparation of the library involved the immunoSEQ multiplex PCR assay. TCRdb holds this immuneACCESS table with in-frame rearrangements only. Some clones are missing; in checked studies, unresolved V genes explain under half, and the rest has no known cause. The sample includes roughly 24,000 clones, with roughly four fifths observed a single time. The top ten clones comprise 23% of the sample.

This sequence uses TRBV2 and TRBJ1-2, with the D gene uncertain. The source material was PBMCs. This TCR was sampled from a man aged 60 to 69 with colorectal cancer. The CDR3 sequence is CASSDHSRGYTF. In nucleotide form, the sequence is TGTGCCAGCAGTGACCACAGTCGTGGCTACACCTTC.